These 18 T cell receptor beta chains were sequenced from one sample in a study of identical twins. In TCRdb, the 5' RACE reads were re-called with MiXCR into one record per CDR3 protein. The repertoire has approximately 600,000 distinct CDR3 sequences, more than 9% of them found once; the top ten carry roughly 3.2%. These data also formed part of another study, on yellow fever vaccine responses in identical twins.

The specimen was PBMCs. Receptor source: a woman between 18 and 30 years old in good health.

The rearrangement uses TRBV19 and TRBJ2-1, with D possibly called TRBD1 or TRBD2 (6 bases each). This CDR3 has 17 amino acids. V lost 5 bases to trimming and J lost 7 bases, with 24 bases between them. In germline, CDR1 is LNHDA, CDR2 SQIVND (reference sequence). The CDR3 reads CASSRARGPAGENEQFF. DNA of the CDR3: TGTGCCAGTAGTCGGGCGCGGGGCCCCGCAGGGGAGAATGAGCAGTTCTTC.

This clonotype was seen a handful of times. The genes are TRBV7-3 and TRBJ2-4; TRBD2 matches at 8 bases. CDR1 and CDR2 (germline): SGHTA, FQGTGA. This CDR3 has 15 residues. Unmatched junction bases numbered 8, after V lost 5 bases and J lost 5 bases. CDR3 nucleotides: TGTGCCAGCAGCCCCGGGAGGGTCGGCCAAAACATTCAGTACTTC. Its protein product is CASSPGRVGQNIQYF.

The chain recombines TRBV6-1 with TRBJ1-2, with 10 bases lining up with TRBD1. V shed 6 bases and J 4 bases; nucleotides not matched to a gene: 5. The CDR3 loop spans 14 amino acids. Germline loops: CDR1 MNHNS, CDR2 SASEGT. CDR3 sequence: CASSETGGGYGYTF. CDR3 in DNA: TGTGCCAGCAGCGAGACAGGGGGCGGCTATGGCTACACCTTC.

This clonotype turned up a few times. V gene TRBV20-1 combines with J gene TRBJ2-1, with a possible D match to TRBD2 (5 bases). CDR3 length equals 12 residues. Germline V gene lookup returns CDR1 DFQATT and CDR2 SNEGSKA (reference sequence). V was clipped by 4 bases and J by 5 bases, with 9 bases between them. This CDR3 is CSANDYNNEQFF. In DNA, the CDR3 is TGCAGTGCTAACGACTATAACAATGAGCAGTTCTTC.

This clonotype was picked up many times. V usage is TRBV10-3 and J usage is TRBJ2-5, with TRBD2 as a possible D gene (6 bases). The V and J ends lost 2 bases and 5 bases respectively, with 12 bases between them. In germline, CDR1 is ENHRY, CDR2 SYGVKD. The CDR3 is 14 amino acids. The CDR3 DNA sequence: TGTGCCATCAGTGAGAAGGTGGGAGGCGAGACCCAGTACTTC. Protein product: CAISEKVGGETQYF.

This clonotype showed up just a few times. The genes are TRBV24-1 and TRBJ2-1, with TRBD2 matching 8 bases. The CDR3 is 14 residues long. Trimming took 6 bases from V and 9 from J; bases not matched to a gene: 9. CDR1 KGHDR and CDR2 SFDVKD come from the germline V gene. The CDR3 nucleotides are TGTGCCACCAGTCCGGACGGGGGGGAAGTTGAGCAGTTCTTC. It encodes CATSPDGGEVEQFF.

This clonotype was seen at least ten times. The chain uses TRBV5-1 and TRBJ2-3; unclear D gene. This CDR3 has 13 amino acids. V was pared by 7 bases and J by 2 bases, with 11 bases between. Germline V gene sequence: CDR1 SGHRS, CDR2 YFSETQ. As DNA, the CDR3 is TGCGCCAGCGGGAAAGGGTCCACAGATACGCAGTATTTT. Translation: CASGKGSTDTQYF.

This clonotype appeared a few times. The rearrangement links TRBV20-1 to TRBJ2-7, with TRBD2 matching 7 bases. With V trimmed by 5 bases and J by 4 bases, 8 bases remained unmatched. The germline CDR1 and CDR2 sequences are DFQATT and SNEGSKA (reference sequence). The CDR3 sequence is 13 residues long. CDR3 DNA sequence: TGCAGTGCTCCTAGCGGAGGGGTGTACGAGCAGTACTTC. Its protein product is CSAPSGGVYEQYF.

This clonotype was seen more than once but under ten times. At one of its ends the junction is not consistent with the germline gene, which may arise from a read error. This chain uses TRBV20-1 with TRBJ2-3; 8 nucleotides align to TRBD1. Germline assignment: CDR1 DFQATT and CDR2 SNEGSKA (reference sequence). This CDR3 comprises 14 residues. The CDR3 DNA reads TGCAGTGCCAGAGACAGGGGACGAGGAGATACGCAGTATTTT. Amino acids: CSARDRGRGDTQYF.

The V call is TRBV24-1, the J call TRBJ2-1; TRBD2 matches 7 bases. V lost 6 bases and J lost 5; bases outside the gene matches: 9. The CDR3 length is 15 residues. In germline, CDR1 is KGHDR, CDR2 SFDVKD. CDR3 amino acids: CATSLERSGNNEQFF. CDR3 sequence (DNA): TGTGCCACCAGTCTTGAGAGGAGCGGGAACAATGAGCAGTTCTTC.

This chain joins TRBV28 and TRBJ2-7; no definite D call. Trimming removed 6 bases from V and 2 bases from J, with 11 bases in between. The germline CDR1 and CDR2 sequences are MDHEN and SYDVKM. The CDR3 has 13 amino acids. Written as DNA, the CDR3 is TGTGCCAGCAGACTCGACAAGACCTACGAGCAGTACTTC. Its translation: CASRLDKTYEQYF.

This clonotype was seen a handful of times. V is TRBV20-1 and J is TRBJ2-4; D uncertain. This CDR3 is 11 amino acids long. Trimming removed 0 bases from V and 8 bases from J, with 5 bases in between. From germline, CDR1 is DFQATT and CDR2 SNEGSKA (reference sequence). This CDR3 reads CSARDKDIQYF. CDR3 bases: TGCAGTGCTAGAGATAAGGACATTCAGTACTTC.

Only a few counts were recorded for this clonotype. This chain uses TRBV5-1 with TRBJ2-1; 15 bases are a match to TRBD2. Germline loops: CDR1 SGHRS, CDR2 YFSETQ. Trimming removed 4 bases from V and 8 bases from J; junction bases left unmatched: 4. CDR3 length: 15 amino acids. CDR3 nucleotide sequence: TGCGCCAGCAGCGGACTAGCGGGGGGGCCTGATGAGCAGTTCTTC. Residues: CASSGLAGGPDEQFF.

This clonotype was seen a handful of times. The rearrangement links TRBV13 to TRBJ2-5; 7 positions match TRBD2. Unmatched junction bases numbered 6, after V lost 3 bases and J lost 5 bases. CDR1 and CDR2 from the germline V gene are PRHDT and FYEKMQ (reference sequence). The CDR3 consists of 14 residues. DNA for the CDR3: TGTGCCAGCAGCTTTCTGTGGGGAGGGGAGACCCAGTACTTC. Its translation is CASSFLWGGETQYF.

This clonotype was counted many times. The chain has TRBV5-1 and TRBJ2-1, with D tentatively TRBD1 or TRBD2 (5 bases each). Trimming took off 4 bases at V and 7 bases at J, with 15 bases between the two ends. Per germline, CDR1 SGHRS and CDR2 YFSETQ. The CDR3 is 14 amino acids. This CDR3 reads CASSRTTGPNEQFF. The CDR3 region has the DNA TGCGCCAGCAGCAGAACCACGGGACCTAATGAGCAGTTCTTC. Using reference TRBV5-1 and TRBJ2-1 for the parts outside the CDR3, the full variable domain is KAGVTQTPRYLIKTRGQQVTLSCSPISGHRSVSWYQQTPGQGLQFLFEYFSETQRNKGNFPGRFSGRQFSNSRSEMNVSTLELGDSALYLCASSRTTGPNEQFFGPGTRLTVL.

This clonotype was counted many times. The V call is TRBV12-3 or TRBV12-4, the J call TRBJ1-5; D is unresolved. The V gene lost 1 base and the J gene lost 3 bases, with 10 bases spanning the gap. The length of the CDR3 is 15 residues. The CDR3 coding sequence is TGTGCCAGCAGTTTAGGATTAGGGCTCAATCAGCCCCAGCATTTT. It encodes CASSLGLGLNQPQHF.

This clonotype was seen only a few times. The V and J genes are TRBV12-3 or TRBV12-4 and TRBJ2-5; D perhaps matches TRBD2 (6 bases). The V end lost 6 bases, the J end lost 13 bases, and 18 bases lay between the germline ends. This CDR3 has 12 amino acids. The CDR3 is CASSNLEGTRYF. The DNA for the CDR3 is TGTGCCAGCAGCAACCTGGAGGGGACTCGGTACTTC.

This clonotype appeared many times. V usage is TRBV9 and J usage is TRBJ2-3; maybe TRBD2 (6 bases). The CDR3 spans 17 residues. Deletions cut 0 bases from V and 1 base from J, with 15 bases between. Germline CDR1 is SGDLS and CDR2 is YYNGEE. The CDR3 nucleotides are TGTGCCAGCAGCGTAGGGCGTGGGGGGAAGGGCACAGATACGCAGTATTTT. Amino acid sequence: CASSVGRGGKGTDTQYF.